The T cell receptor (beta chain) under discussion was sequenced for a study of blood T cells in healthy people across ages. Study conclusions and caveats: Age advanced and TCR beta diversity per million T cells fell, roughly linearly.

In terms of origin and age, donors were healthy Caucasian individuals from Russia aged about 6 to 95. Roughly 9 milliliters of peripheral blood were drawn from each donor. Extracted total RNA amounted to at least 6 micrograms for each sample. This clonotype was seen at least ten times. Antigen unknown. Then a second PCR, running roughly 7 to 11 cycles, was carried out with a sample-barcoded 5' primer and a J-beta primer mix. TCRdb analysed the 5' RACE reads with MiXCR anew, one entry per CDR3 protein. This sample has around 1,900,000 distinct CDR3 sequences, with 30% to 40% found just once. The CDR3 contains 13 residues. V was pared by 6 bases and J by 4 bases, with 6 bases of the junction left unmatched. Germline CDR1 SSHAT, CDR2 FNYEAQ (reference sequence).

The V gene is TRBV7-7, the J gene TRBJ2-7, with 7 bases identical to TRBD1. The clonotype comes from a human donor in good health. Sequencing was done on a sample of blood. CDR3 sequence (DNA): TGTGCCAGCAGTTACGGGGACAGTTACGAGCAGTACTTC. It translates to CASSYGDSYEQYF.